The TCR beta chain described here comes from a study of blood T cell repertoires in COVID-19. Looking at the study overall: Spain, Italy and the United States supplied samples that represented acute and convalescent COVID-19. In each case, the material was cDNA or gDNA derived from T cells, B-cell-depleted T cells, or PBMCs.

Per the original methods: Amplification with reference gene primers provided the estimates of nucleated cell counts. Profiling relied on immunoSEQ multiplex PCR, and the TCRdb table lists in-frame clones only, not all of them. V and J calls and clone size are copied from that table; D and trimming were computed from the DNA. Counted here are 100,000 to 110,000 clones, about 80% occurring once; the ten biggest clones make up approximately 30%. Trimming cost V 2 bases and J 5 bases, with 10 bases left between them. This CDR3 has 13 residues. Germline assignment: CDR1 GTSNPN and CDR2 SVGIG (reference sequence).

Sequences were obtained from peripheral blood. This sequence originates from a man in his 70s with active or convalescent COVID-19. This rearrangement joins TRBV30 to TRBJ2-1, with a weak D call TRBD1 (5 bases). CDR3 in DNA: TGTGCCTGGAGTCCAGACAGAGACAATGAGCAGTTCTTC. Its translation: CAWSPDRDNEQFF.